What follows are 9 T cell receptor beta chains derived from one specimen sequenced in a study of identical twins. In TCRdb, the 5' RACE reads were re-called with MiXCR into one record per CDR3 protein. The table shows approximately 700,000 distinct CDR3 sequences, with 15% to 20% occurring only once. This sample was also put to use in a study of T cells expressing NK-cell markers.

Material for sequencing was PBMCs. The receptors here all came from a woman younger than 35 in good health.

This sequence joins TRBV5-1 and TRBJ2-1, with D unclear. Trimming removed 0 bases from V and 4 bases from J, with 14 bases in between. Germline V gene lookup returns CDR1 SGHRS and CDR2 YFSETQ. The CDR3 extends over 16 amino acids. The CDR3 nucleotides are TGCGCCAGCAGCTTGGAAGGGTTGGTTGGGTACAATGAGCAGTTCTTC. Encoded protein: CASSLEGLVGYNEQFF.

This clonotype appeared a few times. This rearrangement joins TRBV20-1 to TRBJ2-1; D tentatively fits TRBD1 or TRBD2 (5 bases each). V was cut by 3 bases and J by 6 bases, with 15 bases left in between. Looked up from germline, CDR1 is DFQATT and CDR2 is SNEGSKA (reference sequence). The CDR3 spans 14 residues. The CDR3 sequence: CSARGRASPNEQFF. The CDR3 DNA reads TGCAGTGCTAGGGGGCGGGCCTCCCCCAATGAGCAGTTCTTC.

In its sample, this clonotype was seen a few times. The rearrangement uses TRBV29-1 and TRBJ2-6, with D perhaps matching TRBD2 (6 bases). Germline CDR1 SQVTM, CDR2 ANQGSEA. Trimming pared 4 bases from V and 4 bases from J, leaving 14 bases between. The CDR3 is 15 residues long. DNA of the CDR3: TGCAGCGTTGTAGTGGGAGGTCCCGGGGCCAACGTCCTGACTTTC. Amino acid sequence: CSVVVGGPGANVLTF.

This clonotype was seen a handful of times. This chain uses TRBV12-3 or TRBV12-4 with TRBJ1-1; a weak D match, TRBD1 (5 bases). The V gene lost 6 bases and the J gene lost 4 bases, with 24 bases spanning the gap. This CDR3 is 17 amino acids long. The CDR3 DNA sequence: TGTGCCAGCAGCTACGGGGGTAATGCAGGGTATAGCACTGAAGCTTTCTTT. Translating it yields CASSYGGNAGYSTEAFF.

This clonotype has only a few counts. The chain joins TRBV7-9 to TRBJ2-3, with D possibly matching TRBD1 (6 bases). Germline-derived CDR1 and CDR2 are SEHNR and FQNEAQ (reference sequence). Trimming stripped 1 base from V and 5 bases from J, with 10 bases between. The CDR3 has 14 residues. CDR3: CASSLGQGKDTQYF. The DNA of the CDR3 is TGTGCCAGCAGCTTAGGGCAGGGGAAAGATACGCAGTATTTT.

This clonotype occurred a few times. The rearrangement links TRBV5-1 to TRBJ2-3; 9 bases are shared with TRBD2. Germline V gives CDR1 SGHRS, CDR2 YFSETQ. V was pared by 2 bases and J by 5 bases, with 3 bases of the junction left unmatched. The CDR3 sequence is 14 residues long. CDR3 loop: CASSFGRGGDTQYF. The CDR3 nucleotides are TGCGCCAGCAGCTTCGGGCGGGGGGGAGATACGCAGTATTTT.

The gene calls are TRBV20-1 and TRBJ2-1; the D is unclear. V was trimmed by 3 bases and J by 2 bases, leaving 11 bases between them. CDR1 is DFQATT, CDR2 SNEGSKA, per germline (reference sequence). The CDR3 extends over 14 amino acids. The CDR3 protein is CSASRSIAYNEQFF. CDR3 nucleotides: TGCAGTGCTAGTAGGTCTATAGCCTACAATGAGCAGTTCTTC.

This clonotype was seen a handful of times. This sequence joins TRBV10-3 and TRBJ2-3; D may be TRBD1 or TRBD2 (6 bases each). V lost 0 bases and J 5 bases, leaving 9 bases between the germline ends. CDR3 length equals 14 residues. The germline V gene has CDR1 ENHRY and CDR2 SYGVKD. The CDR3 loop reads CAISESGGGDTQYF. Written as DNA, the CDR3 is TGTGCCATCAGTGAGTCGGGGGGCGGAGATACGCAGTATTTT.

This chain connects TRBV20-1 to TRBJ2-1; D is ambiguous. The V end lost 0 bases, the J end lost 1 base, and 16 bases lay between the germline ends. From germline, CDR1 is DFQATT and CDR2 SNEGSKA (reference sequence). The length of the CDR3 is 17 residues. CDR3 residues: CSARDLGRPGSYNEQFF. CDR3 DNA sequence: TGCAGTGCTAGAGATCTCGGGCGCCCCGGATCCTACAATGAGCAGTTCTTC.